The rows below give T cell receptor beta chains drawn from one sample of a study of OX40 agonist ivuxolimab in advanced cancers. The assay was immunoSEQ multiplex PCR, and TCRdb's table has in-frame clones only and misses some. In the table there are roughly 100,000 clones, about 92% of which are singletons. The sample was CD4+ or CD8+ T cells sorted from blood, taken in a trial of the OX40 agonist ivuxolimab. Receptor source: an adult with an advanced solid tumor such as melanoma, head and neck, liver or kidney cancer. Each CDR3 is given with its conserved first and last residue. D genes are given only for firm matches. Clone size is not always given. Where it is, it says once, few, many or a class for expanded clones.

>TRBJ1-1|17|NA|TRBV15|TRBD1
CATSRSRWTGANTEAFF
TGTGCCACCAGCAGATCCCGATGGACAGGGGCGAACACTGAAGCTTTCTTT
>TRBJ2-5|13|few|TRBV4-1|NA
CASSQGRLETQYF
TGCGCCAGCAGCCAGGGGCGTCTAGAGACCCAGTACTTC
>TRBJ2-1|14|NA|TRBV5-6|NA
CASSPGGVHNEQFF
TGTGCCAGCAGCCCCGGAGGGGTCCACAATGAGCAGTTCTTC
>TRBJ1-2|14|NA|TRBV30|TRBD1
CAAGGAGSNYGYTF
TGTGCCGCAGGGGGCGCCGGGTCTAACTATGGCTACACCTTC
>TRBJ1-2|17|NA|TRBV18|NA
CASSPTQYFAQNYGYTF
TGTGCCAGCTCACCAACCCAGTATTTCGCCCAAAACTATGGCTACACCTTC
>TRBJ1-5|14|NA|TRBV7-2|TRBD1
CASSPRQGHQPQHF
TGTGCCAGCAGCCCCCGACAGGGCCATCAGCCCCAGCATTTT
>TRBJ2-1|11|NA|TRBV30|NA
CALTKNNEQFF
TGTGCCTTAACCAAGAACAATGAGCAGTTCTTC
>TRBJ1-5|13|once|TRBV29-1|NA
CSATGPPNQPQHF
TGCAGCGCCACAGGGCCTCCCAATCAGCCCCAGCATTTT
>TRBJ2-1|14|NA|TRBV4-3|NA
CASSQDNTGTVRFF
TGCGCCAGCAGCCAAGATAATACGGGGACCGTACGGTTCTTC
>TRBJ1-3|14|NA|TRBV6-1|NA
CASRRDETGNTIYF
TGTGCCAGCAGGAGGGATGAGACTGGAAACACCATATATTTT
>TRBJ2-1|14|NA|TRBV27|NA
CASSRQTLSNEQFF
TGTGCCAGCAGCCGGCAGACGCTAAGCAATGAGCAGTTCTTC
>TRBJ2-1|13|NA|TRBV28|TRBD2
CASTPRGGNEQFF
TGTGCCAGCACGCCCCGGGGGGGGAATGAGCAGTTCTTC
>TRBJ2-3|10|once|TRBV20-1|NA
CSASTDTQYF
TGCAGTGCGAGCACAGATACGCAGTATTTT
>TRBJ2-3|18|NA|TRBV4-3|TRBD2
CASSQRVQGSGGTDTQYF
TGCGCCAGCAGCCAAAGGGTTCAAGGTAGCGGGGGGACAGATACGCAGTATTTT
>TRBJ1-5|14|NA|TRBV15|NA
CATSSNRDFQPQHF
TGTGCCACCAGCAGTAACAGGGATTTCCAGCCCCAGCATTTT
>TRBJ1-6|14|once|TRBV7-3|TRBD1
CASSLSGGNSPLHF
TGTGCCAGCAGCTTGTCAGGGGGGAATTCACCCCTCCACTTT
>TRBJ1-2|13|NA|TRBV28|NA
CATRDPTNYGYTF
TGTGCCACGAGGGACCCCACAAATTATGGCTACACCTTC
>TRBJ1-1|14|once|TRBV7-2|TRBD1
CASSFNRGVTEAFF
TGTGCCAGCAGCTTCAACAGGGGAGTCACTGAAGCTTTCTTT
>TRBJ1-5|15|NA|TRBV6-1|NA
CASSATRLVNQPQHF
TGTGCCAGCAGTGCAACCCGGTTAGTGAATCAGCCCCAGCATTTT
>TRBJ1-5|17|NA|TRBV30|TRBD1
CAWSVPGQGSFNQPQHF
TGTGCCTGGAGTGTACCGGGACAGGGATCGTTCAATCAGCCCCAGCATTTT
>TRBJ1-6|15|NA|TRBV6-1|NA
CASSEAGSALSPLHF
TGTGCCAGCAGCGAAGCGGGATCGGCACTCTCACCCCTCCACTTT
>TRBJ1-2|14|NA|TRBV10-3|NA
CAIGELGANYGYTF
TGTGCCATCGGGGAATTGGGGGCTAACTATGGCTACACCTTC
>TRBJ1-2|16|NA|TRBV4-1|TRBD1
CASSQDWWRQGNGYTF
TGCGCCAGCAGCCAAGATTGGTGGAGACAGGGAAATGGCTACACCTTC
>TRBJ2-3|18|NA|TRBV7-9|TRBD2
CASSLALTSGLDGDTQYF
TGTGCCAGCAGCTTAGCTCTCACTAGCGGATTGGACGGGGATACGCAGTATTTT
>TRBJ2-6|17|NA|TRBV7-9|NA
CASSWVGASSGANVLTF
TGTGCCAGCAGCTGGGTGGGGGCCAGCTCTGGGGCCAACGTCCTGACTTTC
>TRBJ1-1|15|NA|TRBV2|NA
CASRKGPPRTTEAFF
TGTGCCAGCAGAAAAGGCCCCCCTAGGACCACTGAAGCTTTCTTT
>TRBJ2-2|15|once|TRBV10-3|TRBD1
CAISEQGSFTGELFF
TGTGCCATCAGTGAACAGGGGAGTTTCACCGGGGAGCTGTTTTTT
>TRBJ1-2|14|NA|TRBV4-3|NA
CASSPMIGQGGYTF
TGCGCCAGCAGCCCTATGATTGGGCAGGGGGGCTACACCTTC
>TRBJ2-7|15|NA|TRBV6-6|NA
CASSYDGNLGNEQYF
TGTGCCAGCAGTTACGATGGAAATCTCGGGAACGAGCAGTACTTC
>TRBJ2-7|12|NA|TRBV6-9|NA
CASSGRGYEQYF
TGTGCCAGCAGTGGCAGGGGCTACGAGCAGTACTTC
>TRBJ2-5|15|NA|TRBV6-5|TRBD1
CASSRRTGIQETQYF
TGTGCCAGCAGTAGACGGACAGGGATACAAGAGACCCAGTACTTC
>TRBJ2-3|16|NA|TRBV2|TRBD2
CASSEGSSGGSDTQYF
TGTGCCAGCAGTGAAGGAAGTAGCGGGGGGTCAGATACGCAGTATTTT
>TRBJ1-4|15|NA|TRBV6-5|NA
CATIRDVLANEKLFF
TGTGCCACCATCCGGGACGTACTAGCTAATGAAAAACTGTTTTTT
>TRBJ1-2|12|NA|TRBV11-3|TRBD1
CASSEDRDGYTF
TGTGCCAGCAGCGAAGACAGGGATGGCTACACCTTC
>TRBJ1-2|14|NA|TRBV7-9|TRBD1
CASSPSGTGYGYTF
TGTGCCAGCAGCCCATCCGGGACAGGCTATGGCTACACCTTC
>TRBJ1-1|12|NA|TRBV2|NA
CASRRDPTEAFF
TGTGCCAGCAGGCGCGACCCCACTGAAGCTTTCTTT
>TRBJ1-6|15|once|TRBV9|NA
CASSSRTAYNSPLHF
TGTGCCAGCAGCTCCCGGACAGCGTATAATTCACCCCTCCACTTT
>TRBJ1-1|11|NA|TRBV30|NA
CAWMVWTEAFF
TGTGCCTGGATGGTGTGGACTGAAGCTTTCTTT
>TRBJ2-1|11|NA|TRBV20-1|NA
CSARSMGKQFF
TGCAGTGCTAGGTCTATGGGTAAGCAGTTCTTC
>TRBJ2-3|11|once|TRBV7-2|TRBD2
CASGLAGTQYF
TGTGCCAGCGGACTAGCTGGTACGCAGTATTTT
>TRBJ2-1|13|NA|TRBV6-5|NA
CASRLQGGNEQFF
TGTGCCAGCAGACTACAGGGTGGGAATGAGCAGTTCTTC
>TRBJ2-4|18|NA|TRBV5-1|TRBD2
CASSPGTSGILSKNIQYF
TGCGCCAGCAGCCCTGGGACTAGCGGGATCCTTTCCAAAAACATTCAGTACTTC